This T cell receptor beta chain was retrieved from a study of CD8+CD57+ T cells in acquired aplastic anemia. Looking at the study overall: Sorted cells (CD4+ and CD8+) yielded DNA amounts that averaged about 3.1 ug. Study-wide results and caveats: Sharing between patients and controls was observed for twenty-nine CD8+ CDR3 sequences.

Genomic DNA constituted the template upon which TCR beta VDJ and CDR3 profiling was performed. In TCRdb, the reads were re-called with MiXCR into one record per CDR3 protein. There are around 150,000 distinct CDR3 sequences in the sample; 45% to 55% occur only once, and about 2.6% lies in the top ten. Trimming pared 3 bases from V and 7 bases from J, leaving 13 bases between. Germline V gene data show CDR1 as SEHNR and CDR2 as FQNEAQ (reference sequence). The CDR3 contains 13 residues. Notes on this clonotype: Antigen: not known.

Patients chosen for sequencing had shown CD8+CD57+ cell expansion by flow cytometry. As a group, the patients uniformly had severe acquired aplastic anemia. Blood came from patients not yet given any therapy. The sequence was obtained from a human donor with aplastic anemia. Sequencing input: sorted CD4+, CD8+, or CD8+CD57+ T cells (not recorded which) from PBMCs. The V and J genes are TRBV7-9 and TRBJ2-7; perhaps TRBD2 as D (5 bases). This chain's CDR3 is CASSLADSGEQYF. The DNA for the CDR3 is TGTGCCAGCAGCTTGGCTGACTCGGGGGAGCAGTACTTC.